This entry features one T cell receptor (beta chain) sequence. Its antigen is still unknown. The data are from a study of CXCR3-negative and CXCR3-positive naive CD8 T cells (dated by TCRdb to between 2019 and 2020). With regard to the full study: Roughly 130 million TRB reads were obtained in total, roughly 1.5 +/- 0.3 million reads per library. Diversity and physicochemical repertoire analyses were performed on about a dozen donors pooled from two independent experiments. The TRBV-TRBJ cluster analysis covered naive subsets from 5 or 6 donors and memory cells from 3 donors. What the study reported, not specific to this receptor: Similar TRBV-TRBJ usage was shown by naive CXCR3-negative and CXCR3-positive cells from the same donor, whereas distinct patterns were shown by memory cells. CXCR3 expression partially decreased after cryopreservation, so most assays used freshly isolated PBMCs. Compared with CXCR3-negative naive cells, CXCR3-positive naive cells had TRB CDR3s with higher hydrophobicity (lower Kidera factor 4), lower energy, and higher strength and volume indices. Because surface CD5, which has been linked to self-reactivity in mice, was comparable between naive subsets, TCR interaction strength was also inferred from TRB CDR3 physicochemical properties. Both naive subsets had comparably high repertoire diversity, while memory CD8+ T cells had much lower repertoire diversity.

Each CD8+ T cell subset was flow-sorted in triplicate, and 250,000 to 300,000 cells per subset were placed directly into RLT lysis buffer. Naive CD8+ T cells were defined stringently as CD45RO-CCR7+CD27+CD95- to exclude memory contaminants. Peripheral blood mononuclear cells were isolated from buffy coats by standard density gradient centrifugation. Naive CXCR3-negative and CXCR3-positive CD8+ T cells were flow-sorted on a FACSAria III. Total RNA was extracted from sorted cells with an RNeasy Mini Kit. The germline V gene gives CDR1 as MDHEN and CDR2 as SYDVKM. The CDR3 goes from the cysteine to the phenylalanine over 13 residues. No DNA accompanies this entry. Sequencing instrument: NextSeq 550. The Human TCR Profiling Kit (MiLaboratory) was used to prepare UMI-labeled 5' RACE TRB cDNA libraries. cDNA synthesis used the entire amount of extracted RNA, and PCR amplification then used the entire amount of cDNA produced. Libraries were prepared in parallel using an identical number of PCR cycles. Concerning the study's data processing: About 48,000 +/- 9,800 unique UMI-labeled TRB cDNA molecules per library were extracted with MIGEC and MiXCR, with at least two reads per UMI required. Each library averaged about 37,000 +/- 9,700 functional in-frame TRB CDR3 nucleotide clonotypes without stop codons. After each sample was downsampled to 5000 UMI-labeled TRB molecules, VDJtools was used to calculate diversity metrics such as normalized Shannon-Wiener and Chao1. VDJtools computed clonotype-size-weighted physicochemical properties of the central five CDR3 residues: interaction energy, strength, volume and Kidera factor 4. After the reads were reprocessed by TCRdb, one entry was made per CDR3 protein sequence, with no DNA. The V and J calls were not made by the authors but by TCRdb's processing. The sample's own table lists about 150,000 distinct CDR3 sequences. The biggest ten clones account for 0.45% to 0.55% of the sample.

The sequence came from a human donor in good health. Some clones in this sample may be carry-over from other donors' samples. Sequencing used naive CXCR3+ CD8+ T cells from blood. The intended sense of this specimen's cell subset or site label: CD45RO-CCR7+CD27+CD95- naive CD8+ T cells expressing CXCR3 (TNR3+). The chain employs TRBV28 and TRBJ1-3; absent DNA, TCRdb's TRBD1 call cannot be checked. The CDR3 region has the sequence CASSSRDLPTIYF.